What follows are 9 T cell receptor beta chains derived from one specimen sequenced in a study of identical twins. Each CDR3 protein is one row after TCRdb ran MiXCR on the 5' RACE reads. The profile shows 600,000 to 850,000 distinct CDR3 sequences, about 20% of them singletons. These same records also appear under a second study, on T cells expressing NK-cell markers.

The sequenced sample was PBMCs. Receptors were obtained from a woman between 18 and 30 years old in good health.

The rearrangement uses TRBV7-2 and TRBJ2-5, with D hard to call. Trimming shortened V by 1 base and J by 13 bases, and 16 bases separated the two germline ends. The CDR3 spans 13 residues. Germline V gives CDR1 SGHTA, CDR2 FQGNSA. The CDR3 DNA is TGTGCCAGCAGCTTAGACACAAAATCGGTTTGGTACTTC. Translating it yields CASSLDTKSVWYF.

The chain has TRBV20-1 and TRBJ2-1, with 10 bases that match TRBD2. Germline assignment: CDR1 DFQATT and CDR2 SNEGSKA (reference sequence). After removal of 7 bases from V and 8 bases from J, the junction contained 2 bases not matched to a gene. This CDR3 region has 11 residues. The CDR3 sequence: CSGSGRDEQFF. The CDR3 nucleotides read TGCAGTGGAAGCGGGAGGGATGAGCAGTTCTTC.

The chain couples TRBV5-6 to TRBJ2-2; TRBD1 is a possible D gene (5 bases). Germline V gene lookup returns CDR1 SGHDT and CDR2 YYEEEE. V gave up 3 bases and J gave up 4 bases, with 16 bases separating them. The CDR3 covers 16 residues. The CDR3 DNA reads as TGTGCCAGCAGCTCGATGGGCCTTCAGGGCACCGGGGAGCTGTTTTTT. Translating it yields CASSSMGLQGTGELFF.

In this sample, this clonotype turned up a few times. V usage is TRBV7-2 and J usage is TRBJ1-2, with D possibly matching TRBD1 (6 bases). CDR3 length: 16 residues. V dropped 0 bases and J dropped 2 bases, with 13 bases sitting between them. CDR1 and CDR2 from the germline V gene are SGHTA and FQGNSA. The CDR3 nucleotides read TGTGCCAGCAGCTTAGCGGCCAGAGGGGGGAACTATGGCTACACCTTC. Its translation: CASSLAARGGNYGYTF.

This chain joins TRBV5-1 and TRBJ2-1; TRBD2 matches 10 bases. The V gene end was trimmed by 4 bases and the J gene end by 7 bases; junction bases not matched to a gene: 8. The CDR3 runs to 15 residues. CDR1 SGHRS and CDR2 YFSETQ come from the germline V gene. The CDR3 DNA reads as TGCGCCAGCAGCATAGCACTAGCGGGGTTGAATGAGCAGTTCTTC. Amino acid sequence: CASSIALAGLNEQFF.

This clonotype was detected only a few times. The chain uses TRBV25-1 and TRBJ1-3; maybe TRBD1 (5 bases). Trimming left V 5 bases short and J 4 bases short, with 15 bases between. Germline CDR1 and CDR2: MGHDK and SYGVNS. The CDR3 loop spans 15 amino acids. The CDR3 here is CASSTYSGTGNTIYF. For the CDR3, the DNA is TGTGCCAGCAGTACCTACTCCGGGACGGGAAACACCATATATTTT.

The chain combines TRBV7-9 with TRBJ2-2; D is perhaps TRBD2 (6 bases). This CDR3 spans 13 amino acids. The ends were cut back, 8 bases at V and 5 bases at J, with 12 bases in the middle. Germline loops: CDR1 SEHNR, CDR2 FQNEAQ (reference sequence). CDR3 region: CASAGLETGELFF. The CDR3 DNA is TGTGCCAGCGCGGGGCTGGAAACCGGGGAGCTGTTTTTT.

This clonotype appeared a few times. The rearrangement joins TRBV7-2 to TRBJ2-3, with TRBD2 matching over 13 bases. The junction had 2 bases not matched to a gene; V was cut back by 1 base and J by 1 base. Germline lookup yields CDR1 SGHTA and CDR2 FQGNSA. The CDR3 extends over 17 amino acids. The CDR3 region is CASSLVTSGRGTDTQYF. Here the CDR3 DNA reads TGTGCCAGCAGCTTAGTAACTAGCGGGAGGGGCACAGATACGCAGTATTTT. Full variable domain (missing parts from reference TRBV7-2 and TRBJ2-3): GAGVSQSPSNKVTEKGKDVELRCDPISGHTALYWYRQSLGQGLEFLIYFQGNSAPDKSGLPSDRFSAERTGGSVSTLTIQRTQQEDSAVYLCASSLVTSGRGTDTQYFGPGTRLTVL.

Ten or more counts support this clonotype. The rearrangement uses TRBV11-2 and TRBJ1-1; D gene ambiguous. Germline V gene sequence: CDR1 SGHAT, CDR2 FQNNGV. This CDR3 spans 14 amino acids. V was pared by 5 bases and J by 8 bases, with 18 bases between. The CDR3 protein is CASSPARSGREAFF. DNA of the CDR3: TGTGCCAGCAGCCCAGCCCGTTCGGGCCGAGAAGCTTTCTTT.